The clone carrying this T cell receptor beta chain came up a few times. The source of the sample is a study of CD8 T cells in ankylosing spondylitis. Quantitative barcoded 5'-RACE was used to prepare TCR beta libraries. One entry per CDR3 protein, called by TCRdb with MiXCR from the 5' RACE reads. The sample includes under 150,000 distinct CDR3 sequences, 9.5% to 12% of them seen just once. Germline V lookup: CDR1 SGHAT, CDR2 FQNNGV. This CDR3 contains 15 residues. Trimming took 5 bases from V and 1 from J; bases not matched to a gene: 5. The sample consisted of blood, either unsorted or a sorted T cell fraction (not recorded which). This TCR was recovered from a female donor with ankylosing spondylitis or in good health (not recorded which). The chain combines TRBV11-2 with TRBJ2-1, with 7 positions matching TRBD2. The DNA of the CDR3 is TGTGCCAGCAGCCCGGGGGGTGTTTCCTACAATGAGCAGTTCTTC. This translates into CASSPGGVSYNEQFF.